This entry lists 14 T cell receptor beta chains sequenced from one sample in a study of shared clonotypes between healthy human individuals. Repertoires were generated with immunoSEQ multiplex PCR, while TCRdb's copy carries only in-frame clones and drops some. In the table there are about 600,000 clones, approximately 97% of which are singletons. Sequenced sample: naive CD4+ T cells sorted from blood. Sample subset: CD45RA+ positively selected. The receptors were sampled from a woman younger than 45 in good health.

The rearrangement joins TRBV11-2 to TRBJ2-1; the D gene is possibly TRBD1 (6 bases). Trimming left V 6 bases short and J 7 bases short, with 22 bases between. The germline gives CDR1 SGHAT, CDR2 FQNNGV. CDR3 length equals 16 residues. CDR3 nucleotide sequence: TGTGCCAGCAGAAGGCCGGGGCAGGGGCCCTTGAATGAGCAGTTCTTC. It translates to CASRRPGQGPLNEQFF.

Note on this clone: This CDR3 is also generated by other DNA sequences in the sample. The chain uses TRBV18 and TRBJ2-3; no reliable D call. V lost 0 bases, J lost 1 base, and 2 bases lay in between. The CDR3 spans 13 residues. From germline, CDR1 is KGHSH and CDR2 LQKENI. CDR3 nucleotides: TGTGCCAGCTCACCACCCGGCACAGATACGCAGTATTTT. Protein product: CASSPPGTDTQYF.

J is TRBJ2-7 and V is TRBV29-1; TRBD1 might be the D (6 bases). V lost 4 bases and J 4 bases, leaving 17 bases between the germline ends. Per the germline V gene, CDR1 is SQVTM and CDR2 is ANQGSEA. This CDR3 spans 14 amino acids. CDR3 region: CSVVPGTSPYEQYF. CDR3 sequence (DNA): TGCAGCGTTGTTCCCGGGACATCCCCTTACGAGCAGTACTTC.

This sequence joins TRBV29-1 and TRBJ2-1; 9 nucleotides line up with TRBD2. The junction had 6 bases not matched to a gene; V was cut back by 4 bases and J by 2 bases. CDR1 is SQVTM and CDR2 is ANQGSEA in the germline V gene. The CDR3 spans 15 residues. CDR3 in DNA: TGCAGCGTTGCTCTAAGACTAGCGGCCTACAATGAGCAGTTCTTC. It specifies CSVALRLAAYNEQFF.

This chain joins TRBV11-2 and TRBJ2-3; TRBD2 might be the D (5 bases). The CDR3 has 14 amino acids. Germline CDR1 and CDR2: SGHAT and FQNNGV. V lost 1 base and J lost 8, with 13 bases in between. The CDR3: CASSLGRQEGTQYF. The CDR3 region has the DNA TGTGCCAGCAGCTTAGGGCGGCAAGAGGGTACGCAGTATTTT.

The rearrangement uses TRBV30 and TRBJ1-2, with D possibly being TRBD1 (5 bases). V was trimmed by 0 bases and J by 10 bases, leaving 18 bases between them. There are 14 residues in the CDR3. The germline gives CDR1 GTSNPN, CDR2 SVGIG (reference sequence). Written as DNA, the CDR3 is TGTGCCTGGAGTGTACGATTTTTGGAGGGGACCTACACCTTC. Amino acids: CAWSVRFLEGTYTF.

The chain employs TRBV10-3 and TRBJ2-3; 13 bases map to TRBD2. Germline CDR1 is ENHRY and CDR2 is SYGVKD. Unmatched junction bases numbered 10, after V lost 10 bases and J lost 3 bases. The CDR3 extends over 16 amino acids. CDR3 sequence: CASQGLAGFVTDTQYF. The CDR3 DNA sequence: TGTGCCAGCCAGGGACTAGCGGGATTCGTTACAGATACGCAGTATTTT.

The CDR3: CASTPGQGFNEQFF. CDR3 DNA sequence: TGTGCCAGCACCCCGGGACAGGGGTTCAATGAGCAGTTCTTC. The chain employs TRBV28 and TRBJ2-1, with 10 bases identical to TRBD1. After removal of 7 bases from V and 6 bases from J, the junction contained 6 bases not matched to a gene. Looked up from germline, CDR1 is MDHEN and CDR2 is SYDVKM. The CDR3 consists of 14 residues.

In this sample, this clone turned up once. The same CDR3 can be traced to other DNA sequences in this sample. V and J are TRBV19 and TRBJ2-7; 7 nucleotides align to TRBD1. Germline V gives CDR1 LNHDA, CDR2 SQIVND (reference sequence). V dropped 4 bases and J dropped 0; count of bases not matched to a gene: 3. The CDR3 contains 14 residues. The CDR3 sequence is CASSRTGSSYEQYF. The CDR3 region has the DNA TGTGCCAGTAGTAGGACAGGAAGCTCCTACGAGCAGTACTTC.

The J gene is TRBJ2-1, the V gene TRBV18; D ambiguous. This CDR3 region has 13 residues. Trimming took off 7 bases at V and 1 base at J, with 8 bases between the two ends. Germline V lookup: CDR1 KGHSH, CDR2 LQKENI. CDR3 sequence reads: CASCADSYNEQFF. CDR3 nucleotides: TGTGCCAGCTGTGCGGATTCCTACAATGAGCAGTTCTTC.

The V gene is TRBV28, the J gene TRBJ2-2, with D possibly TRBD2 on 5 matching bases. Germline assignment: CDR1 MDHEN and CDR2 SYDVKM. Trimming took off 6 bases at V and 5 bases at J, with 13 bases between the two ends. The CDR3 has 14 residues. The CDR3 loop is CASSPIGETGELFF. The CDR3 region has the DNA TGTGCCAGCAGCCCGATCGGGGAGACCGGGGAGCTGTTTTTT.

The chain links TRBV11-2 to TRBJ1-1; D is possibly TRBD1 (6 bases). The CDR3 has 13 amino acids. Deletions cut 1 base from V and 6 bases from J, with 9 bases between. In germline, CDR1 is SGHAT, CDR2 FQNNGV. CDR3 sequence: CASSLVRGAEAFF. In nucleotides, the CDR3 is TGTGCCAGCAGCTTAGTTAGGGGGGCTGAAGCTTTCTTT.

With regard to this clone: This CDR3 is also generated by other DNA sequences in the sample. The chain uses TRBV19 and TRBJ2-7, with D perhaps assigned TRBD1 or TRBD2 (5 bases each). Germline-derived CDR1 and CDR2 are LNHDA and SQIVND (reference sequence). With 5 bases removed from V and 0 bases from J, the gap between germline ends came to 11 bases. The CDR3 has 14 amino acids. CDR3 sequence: CASSSGTSSYEQYF. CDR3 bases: TGTGCCAGTAGTTCAGGGACGAGCTCCTACGAGCAGTACTTC.

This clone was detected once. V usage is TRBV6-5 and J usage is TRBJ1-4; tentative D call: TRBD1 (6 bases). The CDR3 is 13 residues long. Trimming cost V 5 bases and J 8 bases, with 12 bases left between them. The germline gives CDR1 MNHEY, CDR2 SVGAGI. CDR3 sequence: CASSPGGREKLFF. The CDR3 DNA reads TGTGCCAGCAGTCCTGGGGGGCGGGAAAAACTGTTTTTT.